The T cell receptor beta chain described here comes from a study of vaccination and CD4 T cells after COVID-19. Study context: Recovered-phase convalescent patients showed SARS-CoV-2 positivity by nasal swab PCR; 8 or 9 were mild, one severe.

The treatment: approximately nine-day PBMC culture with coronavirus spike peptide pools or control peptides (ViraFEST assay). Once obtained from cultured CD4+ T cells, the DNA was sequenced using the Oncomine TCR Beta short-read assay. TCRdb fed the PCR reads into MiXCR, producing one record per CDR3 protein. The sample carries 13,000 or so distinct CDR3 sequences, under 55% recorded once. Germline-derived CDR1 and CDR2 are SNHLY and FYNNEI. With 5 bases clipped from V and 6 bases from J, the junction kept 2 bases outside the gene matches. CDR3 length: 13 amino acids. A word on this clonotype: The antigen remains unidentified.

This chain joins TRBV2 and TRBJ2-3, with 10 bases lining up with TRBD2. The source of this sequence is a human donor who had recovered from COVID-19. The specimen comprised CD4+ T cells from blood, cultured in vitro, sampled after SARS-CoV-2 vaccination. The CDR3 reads CASSRLAGDTQYF. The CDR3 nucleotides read TGTGCCAGCAGTCGACTAGCGGGCGATACGCAGTATTTT.